The rows below give T cell receptor beta chains drawn from one sample of a study of T cell responses to AZD1222 COVID-19 vaccine. TCRdb's copy holds only in-frame clones and misses some; the assay was immunoSEQ multiplex PCR. The sample lists about 150,000 clones, less than 90% occurring once. Sequenced material: peripheral blood, taken after recovery from COVID-19. Every receptor here comes from an adult who had recovered from COVID-19. The CDR3 runs from the conserved cysteine through the conserved F or W.

CDR3 | J | V
CASSELRSLTYEQYF | TRBJ2-7 | TRBV6-1
CASSSGQFADYGYTF | TRBJ1-2 | TRBV5-6
CASSPRDTDTQYF | TRBJ2-3 | TRBV18
CASRESGNTIYF | TRBJ1-3 | TRBV6-5
CASSIGGRFMNTEAFF | TRBJ1-1 | TRBV19
CASSLEVNTEAFF | TRBJ1-1 | TRBV5-1
CASGSQTGGGSPLHF | TRBJ1-6 | TRBV12-5
CASSDRDGENSPLHF | TRBJ1-6 | TRBV25-1
CASSLPPQNRRVTEAFF | TRBJ1-1 | TRBV28
CSDGQGGMNTEAFF | TRBJ1-1 | TRBV29-1
CASSFRTEAFF | TRBJ1-1 | TRBV5-6
CASSFGGSNYEQYF | TRBJ2-7 | TRBV11-2
CASSRGFYEQYF | TRBJ2-7 | TRBV25-1
CASSPRQGAFQETQYF | TRBJ2-5 | TRBV4-2
CAVKDRVKNTEAFF | TRBJ1-1 | TRBV27
CASTPWRDRGSSYEQYF | TRBJ2-7 | TRBV28
CASSFGYEQYF | TRBJ2-7 | TRBV5-1
CASSQVRGSTDTQYF | TRBJ2-3 | TRBV4-3
CASSKRGSTQPQHF | TRBJ1-5 | TRBV5-5
CASSQDYAGPDNQPQHF | TRBJ1-5 | TRBV3-1/TRBV3-2
CASSTGQPPAKNIQYF | TRBJ2-4 | TRBV5-1
CASSELLNTEAFF | TRBJ1-1 | TRBV2
CATSGLSSGANVLTF | TRBJ2-6 | TRBV24-1
CASSLFPGQGLETQYF | TRBJ2-5 | TRBV5-6